The 29 T cell receptor beta chains reported below all come from one sample, sequenced in a study of early T cells in non-severe SARS-CoV-2 infection. TCRdb itself ran the 5' RACE reads through MiXCR, one entry per CDR3 protein. This table holds about 80,000 distinct CDR3 sequences, about 14% found once. The sample comprised whole blood. These receptors came from an adult who was a healthcare worker with PCR-confirmed SARS-CoV-2 infection or an uninfected control (not recorded which).

This rearrangement joins TRBV7-2 to TRBJ2-3, with D unclear. V was shortened by 2 bases and J by 4 bases, with 4 bases between the two germline ends. Germline V gene lookup returns CDR1 SGHTA and CDR2 FQGNSA. The CDR3 has 12 residues. Here the CDR3 DNA reads TGTGCCAGCAGCTTATCCCCAGATACGCAGTATTTT. This encodes CASSLSPDTQYF.

This clonotype was recorded many times. The chain recombines TRBV3-1 with TRBJ2-7; 9 bases agree with TRBD1. The germline V gene encodes CDR1 LGHDT and CDR2 YNNKEL (reference sequence). The CDR3 runs to 14 residues. Trimming took 4 bases from V and 7 from J; bases not matched to a gene: 8. The DNA of the CDR3 is TGTGCCAGCAGCCTGGGACAGGGTTCAGGAGAGCAGTACTTC. Translating gives CASSLGQGSGEQYF.

This chain connects TRBV29-1 to TRBJ2-3, with TRBD1 matching over 9 bases. After removal of 6 bases from V and 6 bases from J, the junction contained 7 bases not matched to a gene. The CDR3 runs 13 residues. Per the germline V gene, CDR1 is SQVTM and CDR2 is ANQGSEA. The CDR3, as DNA: TGCAGCGTCGCCGGGACAGGGTCGGATACGCAGTATTTT. Translation gives CSVAGTGSDTQYF.

This clonotype was picked up many times. The chain joins TRBV27 to TRBJ1-1; 9 nucleotides align to TRBD1. Germline V CDR1 and CDR2: MNHEY, SMNVEV (reference sequence). This CDR3 has 17 residues. The V segment lost 0 bases and the J segment 5 bases; nucleotides outside the gene matches: 10. CDR3 residues: CASSLSSGQGVRTEAFF. Here the CDR3 DNA reads TGTGCCAGCAGTTTATCGTCGGGACAGGGTGTTCGGACTGAAGCTTTCTTT.

This clonotype was observed a handful of times. One junction end disagrees with the germline gene, perhaps due to a read error. The gene calls are TRBV4-2 and TRBJ2-1; 8 bases map to TRBD2. The CDR3 length is 15 residues. Germline V gives CDR1 LGHNA, CDR2 YNFKEQ. CDR3 DNA: TGTGCCAGCAGCCAAGTCCCGCGGGGGGACAATGAGCGGTTCTTC. Its translation: CASSQVPRGDNERFF.

This clonotype was detected only a few times. The chain recombines TRBV12-3 or TRBV12-4 with TRBJ2-4; D might be TRBD1 (5 bases). The CDR3 contains 14 residues. Trimming took 8 bases from V and 3 from J, leaving 14 bases between them. In nucleotides, the CDR3 is TGTGCCAGCCGCAGGGCTTCTGACAAAAACATTCAGTACTTC. Its protein product is CASRRASDKNIQYF.

The sample holds many counts of this clonotype. The chain couples TRBV6-1 to TRBJ1-3, with 7 bases matching TRBD1. This CDR3 has 11 amino acids. Per the germline V gene, CDR1 is MNHNS and CDR2 is SASEGT. Trimming took 8 bases from V and 7 from J; bases not matched to a gene: 2. The CDR3 sequence: CASEQGNTIYF. CDR3 DNA: TGTGCCAGCGAACAGGGGAACACCATATATTTT.

As concerns this clonotype: No DNA is shown, since the ends of the CDR3 on it are uncertain; the CDR3 is the one TCRdb lists. The chain recombines TRBV29-1 with TRBJ1-2; the table assigns TRBD1, which was not confirmed against the DNA. Germline-derived CDR1 and CDR2 are SQVTM and ANQGSEA. The CDR3 totals 14 residues, both ends included. CDR3 region: CSAAVGQGALPLYF.

This clonotype was seen a few times. In DNA, the CDR3 is TGTGCCAGCAGTGAGGCAGGGGGCGATAATTCACCCCTCCACTTT. Amino acid sequence: CASSEAGGDNSPLHF. The V gene is TRBV6-1, the J gene TRBJ1-6, with TRBD1 matching over 8 bases. The junction had 3 bases not matched to a gene; V was cut back by 3 bases and J by 5 bases. The CDR3 covers 15 residues. Germline assignment: CDR1 MNHNS and CDR2 SASEGT.

Ten or more counts support this clonotype. The chain employs TRBV30 and TRBJ1-1, with D unclear. There are 10 residues in the CDR3. V was cut by 5 bases and J by 2 bases, with 3 bases left in between. Germline V gene lookup returns CDR1 GTSNPN and CDR2 SVGIG (reference sequence). The CDR3 nucleotides read TGTGCCTGGGATAACACTGAAGCTTTCTTT. Encoded protein: CAWDNTEAFF.

This clonotype showed up just a few times. V and J are TRBV11-2 and TRBJ2-1; a weak D match, TRBD1 (6 bases). Germline V gives CDR1 SGHAT, CDR2 FQNNGV. The CDR3 extends over 14 amino acids. V lost 5 bases, J lost 4 bases, and 12 bases lay in between. CDR3: CASSTSGQYNEQFF. Here the CDR3 DNA reads TGTGCCAGCAGCACCTCTGGACAGTACAATGAGCAGTTCTTC.

This chain joins TRBV5-1 and TRBJ2-3; tentative D call: TRBD2 (7 bases). The CDR3 runs to 16 residues. The V end lost 0 bases, the J end lost 0 bases, and 11 bases lay between the germline ends. The V gene's germline CDR1 is SGHRS and CDR2 YFSETQ. The CDR3 spells CASSLAGGTSTDTQYF. In DNA, the CDR3 is TGCGCCAGCAGCTTGGCCGGGGGGACAAGCACAGATACGCAGTATTTT.

This clonotype was seen more than once but under ten times. The V call is TRBV7-9, the J call TRBJ1-4; D not resolved. The V gene lost 5 bases and the J gene lost 8 bases, with 12 bases spanning the gap. This CDR3 contains 13 residues. The V gene's germline CDR1 is SEHNR and CDR2 FQNEAQ (reference sequence). DNA for the CDR3: TGTGCCAGCAGCCTCAAAGTATACGAAAAACTGTTTTTT. This codes for CASSLKVYEKLFF.

This clonotype has just a few counts. The chain links TRBV12-3 or TRBV12-4 to TRBJ2-6; D is perhaps TRBD2 (6 bases). The CDR3 is 16 residues long. Trimming cost V 5 bases and J 0 bases, with 11 bases left between them. The CDR3 loop is CASSPGTFSGANVLTF. DNA of the CDR3: TGTGCCAGCAGTCCAGGGACTTTCTCTGGGGCCAACGTCCTGACTTTC.

This chain joins TRBV9 and TRBJ2-1, with TRBD2 as a possible D gene (5 bases). Germline V gives CDR1 SGDLS, CDR2 YYNGEE. Between the trimmed V and J ends, which lost 4 bases and 0 bases, there was a span of 11 bases. The CDR3 is 15 amino acids. The CDR3 DNA sequence: TGTGCCAGCAGCATCGGACTGCTCTCCTACAATGAGCAGTTCTTC. Translated: CASSIGLLSYNEQFF.

This clonotype has just a few counts. The chain is built from TRBV6-1 and TRBJ2-7; D is undetermined. V lost 5 bases and J lost 0, with 17 bases in between. The CDR3 covers 16 residues. Per germline, CDR1 MNHNS and CDR2 SASEGT. The CDR3 reads CASSSLAAASSYEQYF. DNA of the CDR3: TGTGCCAGCAGTTCGCTCGCGGCAGCGAGCTCCTACGAGCAGTACTTC.

This clonotype was seen more than once but under ten times. The chain joins TRBV5-1 to TRBJ1-3; possibly TRBD1 for D (6 bases). Germline V gene sequence: CDR1 SGHRS, CDR2 YFSETQ. V lost 2 bases, J lost 0 bases, and 15 bases lay in between. The CDR3 totals 17 residues. CDR3 bases: TGCGCCAGCAGCTTTTGGGGGCTACAGAGCTCTGGAAACACCATATATTTT. This sequence encodes CASSFWGLQSSGNTIYF.

The rearrangement uses TRBV6-2 or TRBV6-3 and TRBJ2-1; a weak D match, TRBD1 (6 bases). Trimming pared 6 bases from V and 1 base from J, leaving 7 bases between. Per the germline V gene, CDR1 is MNHEY and CDR2 is SVGEGT. The CDR3 is 13 amino acids. For the CDR3, the DNA is TGTGCCAGCAGCGGACAGTCCTACAATGAGCAGTTCTTC. It translates to CASSGQSYNEQFF.

This clonotype was seen more than once but under ten times. The J gene is TRBJ1-3, the V gene TRBV2; D remains unclear. Germline CDR1 SNHLY, CDR2 FYNNEI. The CDR3 sequence is 13 residues long. Trimming stripped 6 bases from V and 0 bases from J, with 6 bases between. The CDR3 nucleotides are TGTGCCAGCAGAAGGAGCTCTGGAAACACCATATATTTT. Its translation: CASRRSSGNTIYF.

This clonotype was observed many times. The genes are TRBV11-3 and TRBJ1-1, with D hard to call. V was clipped by 2 bases and J by 3 bases, with 13 bases between them. The CDR3 is made up of 15 amino acids. CDR1 SGHNT and CDR2 YENEEA come from the germline V gene. CDR3 coding DNA: TGTGCCAGCAGCTTAAATGGGTTACGGGACACTGAAGCTTTCTTT. Translation: CASSLNGLRDTEAFF.

This clonotype was counted between two and nine times. The CDR3 loop is CASTTGTANTEAFF. The CDR3, as DNA: TGCGCCAGCACTACCGGGACAGCGAACACTGAAGCTTTCTTT. This chain links TRBV5-1 with TRBJ1-1; 7 nucleotides line up with TRBD1. The germline CDR1 and CDR2 sequences are SGHRS and YFSETQ. The CDR3 is 14 residues long. The junction had 6 bases not matched to a gene; V was cut back by 6 bases and J by 1 base.

This rearrangement joins TRBV7-6 to TRBJ2-3; TRBD1 agrees at 7 bases. Germline trimming cut 5 bases from V and 1 base from J; bases unmatched to any gene: 18. The CDR3 spans 19 residues. Germline lookup yields CDR1 SGHVS and CDR2 FNYEAQ. The DNA of the CDR3 is TGTGCCAGCAGCGAACGGCCCTCCGTCCCAGGGGGACGCACAGATACGCAGTATTTT. Encoded protein: CASSERPSVPGGRTDTQYF.

The sample holds many counts of this clonotype. The gene calls are TRBV11-2 and TRBJ2-3; 9 bases align to TRBD1. This CDR3 region has 14 residues. Germline lookup yields CDR1 SGHAT and CDR2 FQNNGV. With V trimmed by 5 bases and J by 4 bases, 4 bases remained unmatched. CDR3 nucleotide sequence: TGTGCCAGCAGCGTCACAGGGGGCTCAGATACGCAGTATTTT. Translating gives CASSVTGGSDTQYF. Full variable domain (missing parts from reference TRBV11-2 and TRBJ2-3): EAGVAQSPRYKIIEKRQSVAFWCNPISGHATLYWYQQILGQGPKLLIQFQNNGVVDDSQLPKDRFSAERLKGVDSTLKIQPAKLEDSAVYLCASSVTGGSDTQYFGPGTRLTVL.

CDR3 DNA: TGCGCCAGCAGCCCAGACAGGACTGAAGCTTTCTTT. Its translation is CASSPDRTEAFF. The chain joins TRBV5-1 to TRBJ1-1, with TRBD1 as a possible D gene (6 bases). With 4 bases removed from V and 5 bases from J, the gap between germline ends came to 9 bases. CDR1 SGHRS and CDR2 YFSETQ come from the germline V gene. The CDR3 totals 12 residues.

A few counts support this clonotype. The V gene is TRBV27, the J gene TRBJ2-1; the match to TRBD1 covers 9 bases. Germline-derived CDR1 and CDR2 are MNHEY and SMNVEV (reference sequence). The CDR3 is 15 residues long. V shed 5 bases and J 5 bases; nucleotides not matched to a gene: 7. CDR3 protein: CASSITGGRHNEQFF. Here the CDR3 DNA reads TGTGCCAGCAGTATCACAGGGGGCCGTCACAATGAGCAGTTCTTC.

The rearrangement joins TRBV9 to TRBJ2-3; D perhaps matches TRBD2 (5 bases). The CDR3 is 15 residues long. V was trimmed by 4 bases and J by 2 bases, leaving 14 bases between them. Germline V CDR1 and CDR2: SGDLS, YYNGEE. For the CDR3, the DNA is TGTGCCAGCAGCCGTTTGACTACCACCACAGATACGCAGTATTTT. It is translated as CASSRLTTTTDTQYF.

In this sample, this clonotype turned up many times. This chain connects TRBV7-2 to TRBJ1-5; D is unclear. V shed 5 bases and J shed 3 bases, with 14 bases lying between them. The CDR3 contains 15 residues. Germline lookup yields CDR1 SGHTA and CDR2 FQGNSA. The DNA for the CDR3 is TGTGCCAGCAGCCTTACACAGATACCCAATCAGCCCCAGCATTTT. It specifies CASSLTQIPNQPQHF. Drawing the rest from reference TRBV7-2 and TRBJ1-5, the complete variable domain is GAGVSQSPSNKVTEKGKDVELRCDPISGHTALYWYRQSLGQGLEFLIYFQGNSAPDKSGLPSDRFSAERTGGSVSTLTIQRTQQEDSAVYLCASSLTQIPNQPQHFGDGTRLSIL.

This clonotype was counted only a few times. The chain has TRBV6-1 and TRBJ2-6; D unresolved. V was cut by 1 base and J by 0 bases, with 7 bases left in between. The CDR3 is 16 amino acids. From germline, CDR1 is MNHNS and CDR2 SASEGT. CDR3 bases: TGTGCCAGCAGTGAAGTAGTCCTCTCTGGGGCCAACGTCCTGACTTTC. Protein sequence: CASSEVVLSGANVLTF.

The chain links TRBV19 to TRBJ2-5; TRBD2 is a possible D gene (5 bases). This CDR3 is 14 amino acids long. Germline V lookup: CDR1 LNHDA, CDR2 SQIVND (reference sequence). Trimming took off 3 bases at V and 5 bases at J, with 13 bases between the two ends. CDR3 amino acids: CASSMRLAEETQYF. The DNA of the CDR3 is TGTGCCAGTAGTATGAGGCTAGCTGAGGAGACCCAGTACTTC.